This T cell receptor beta chain was profiled in a study of T cells in localized non-small cell lung cancer. General study points: Heterogeneity cannot be ruled out, as sequencing used one tumor region only. Across samples, adjacent lung featured a median roughly 61 of the top 100 tumor clones. Longer overall survival was linked to higher blood T cell density. Peak T cell clonality was found in uninvolved adjacent lung, exceeding tumor.

CDR1 is SEHNR, CDR2 FQNEAQ, per germline (reference sequence). Germline trimming cut 3 bases from V and 0 bases from J; bases unmatched to any gene: 6. This CDR3 has 17 residues. In its sample, this clone was seen a few times. Its target is not known. Measured with immunoSEQ multiplex PCR; TCRdb has only the in-frame clones, and not every one. Of 12,000 or so clones in the sample, 80% to 90% are singletons; the top ten hold roughly 8.6%. This sequence was found in a male donor at least 60 years old with stage III lung adenocarcinoma. The material was peripheral blood, obtained before any cancer treatment. The chain is built from TRBV7-9 and TRBJ2-2, with 8 bases that match TRBD2. CDR3 sequence (DNA): TGTGCCAGCAGCTTTGGTAGCGGGGAAGCGAACACCGGGGAGCTGTTTTTT. As protein: CASSFGSGEANTGELFF.